A single sample gave rise to the 14 T cell receptor beta chains below, sequenced in a study of neurological immune-mediated disorders. From the 5' RACE reads, TCRdb called clonotypes with MiXCR, one entry per CDR3 protein. The sample includes about 20,000 distinct CDR3 sequences, around 2.5% of them seen just once. What was sequenced was PBMCs. Receptors were obtained from a woman younger than 30 with multiple sclerosis.

This clonotype occurred many times. The chain is built from TRBV5-1 and TRBJ2-3; possibly TRBD2 for D (6 bases). The CDR3 consists of 13 residues. With 6 bases removed from V and 3 bases from J, the gap between germline ends came to 11 bases. CDR1 is SGHRS and CDR2 is YFSETQ in the germline V gene. The CDR3, as DNA: TGCGCCAGCATGCGGGGATCTACAGATACGCAGTATTTT. This encodes CASMRGSTDTQYF.

This clonotype came up many times. The V gene is TRBV20-1, the J gene TRBJ2-5; TRBD2 aligns across 7 bases. CDR1 and CDR2 (germline): DFQATT, SNEGSKA (reference sequence). This CDR3 spans 13 amino acids. V lost 6 bases and J lost 1; bases outside the gene matches: 5. The CDR3 DNA reads TGCAGTGCGACCCTAGCGGCCCAAGAGACCCAGTACTTC. Its protein is CSATLAAQETQYF.

This clonotype was seen ten or more times. V is TRBV5-6 and J is TRBJ1-5; tentative D call: TRBD1 (5 bases). This CDR3 comprises 13 residues. Germline V CDR1 and CDR2: SGHDT, YYEEEE. The V and J ends lost 4 bases and 9 bases respectively, with 14 bases between them. CDR3 region: CASSQGPRAPQHF. The CDR3 DNA is TGTGCCAGCAGCCAGGGACCAAGAGCGCCCCAGCATTTT.

Ten or more counts support this clonotype. The chain recombines TRBV20-1 with TRBJ2-2; D perhaps matches TRBD2 (6 bases). With 0 bases removed from V and 4 bases from J, the gap between germline ends came to 12 bases. Germline CDR1 reads DFQATT; CDR2 reads SNEGSKA (reference sequence). The CDR3 has 15 residues. The CDR3 here is CSARDTGLGTGELFF. CDR3 DNA: TGCAGTGCTAGAGATACGGGACTGGGCACCGGGGAGCTGTTTTTT.

This clonotype was seen ten or more times. The chain uses TRBV12-3 or TRBV12-4 and TRBJ1-5, with D unresolved. This CDR3 is 14 amino acids long. The V end lost 3 bases, the J end lost 4 bases, and 10 bases lay between the germline ends. In DNA form, the CDR3 reads TGTGCCAGCAGTTTTAGATTAACTAATCAGCCCCAGCATTTT. Encoded protein: CASSFRLTNQPQHF.

This clonotype was seen many times. The rearrangement uses TRBV3-1 and TRBJ1-4, with TRBD1 matching over 8 bases. V lost 7 bases to trimming and J lost 7 bases; unmatched junction nucleotides: 11. The CDR3 has 15 amino acids. Germline-derived CDR1 and CDR2 are LGHDT and YNNKEL (reference sequence). The CDR3 sequence is CASKAEDRDFEKLFF. The CDR3 DNA is TGTGCCAGCAAAGCAGAGGACAGGGATTTTGAAAAACTGTTTTTT.

This clonotype occurred a few times. This chain connects TRBV7-9 to TRBJ2-3; tentative D call: TRBD1 (6 bases). Germline V gene data show CDR1 as SEHNR and CDR2 as FQNEAQ (reference sequence). CDR3 length: 14 amino acids. The CDR3 loop is CASTQDSSTDTQYF. DNA for the CDR3: TGTGCTTCTACTCAGGACAGTAGCACAGATACGCAGTATTTT.

This clonotype is classed as medium-sized (0.01 to 0.1%). V usage is TRBV24-1 and J usage is TRBJ2-3; D unclear. The CDR3 has 15 amino acids. Germline V gene data show CDR1 as KGHDR and CDR2 as SFDVKD. Trimming pared 4 bases from V and 2 bases from J, leaving 12 bases between. CDR3 DNA: TGTGCCACCAGTGACCGGAGTGGAGACACAGATACGCAGTATTTT. It yields the protein CATSDRSGDTDTQYF.

This clonotype was picked up many times. CDR3 sequence reads: CASSRAEGQPQHF. The CDR3 DNA reads as TGTGCCAGCAGCAGGGCCGAAGGTCAGCCCCAGCATTTT. The chain employs TRBV12-3 or TRBV12-4 and TRBJ1-5, with TRBD1 as a possible D gene (5 bases). There are 13 residues in the CDR3. V was shortened by 6 bases and J by 6 bases, with 12 bases between the two germline ends.

The table lists this clonotype with many counts. This chain links TRBV27 with TRBJ2-1, with D possibly matching TRBD1 (5 bases). Trimming cost V 7 bases and J 6 bases, with 22 bases left between them. This CDR3 contains 16 residues. Germline CDR1 and CDR2: MNHEY and SMNVEV (reference sequence). The CDR3 nucleotides read TGTGCCAGCATGAGCTTTCGGGCTACAGGTTCCAATGAGCAGTTCTTC. It yields the protein CASMSFRATGSNEQFF.

This clonotype was found a few times. This chain connects TRBV20-1 to TRBJ1-1; TRBD1 might be the D (5 bases). V was trimmed by 5 bases and J by 4 bases, leaving 14 bases between them. Germline V CDR1 and CDR2: DFQATT, SNEGSKA (reference sequence). CDR3 length: 13 residues. The CDR3 sequence: CSALFRVVTEAFF. The CDR3 DNA is TGCAGTGCTTTATTCAGGGTTGTCACTGAAGCTTTCTTT.

This clonotype was detected many times. The chain couples TRBV20-1 to TRBJ2-3; perhaps TRBD2 as D (5 bases). CDR1 is DFQATT and CDR2 is SNEGSKA in the germline V gene (reference sequence). The CDR3 consists of 10 residues. The V end lost 4 bases, the J end lost 12 bases, and 11 bases lay between the germline ends. CDR3 loop: CSANRDHQYF. In DNA, the CDR3 is TGCAGTGCTAACCGGGATCATCAGTATTTT.

The V call is TRBV18, the J call TRBJ2-7; D remains ambiguous. CDR3 size: 14 residues. V was pared by 3 bases and J by 3 bases, with 12 bases between. Germline CDR1 and CDR2: KGHSH and LQKENI. The CDR3 sequence is CASSPSRTVYEQYV. DNA of the CDR3: TGTGCCAGCTCACCCTCAAGGACGGTCTACGAGCAGTACGTC.

This clonotype was detected ten times or more. The chain combines TRBV7-9 with TRBJ2-7, with D perhaps TRBD1 (6 bases). CDR1 is SEHNR, CDR2 FQNEAQ, per germline (reference sequence). CDR3 length equals 14 residues. Trimming took off 1 base at V and 7 bases at J, with 14 bases between the two ends. The DNA for the CDR3 is TGTGCCAGCAGCTTAGTAACAGGGTCGGGTGAGCAGTACTTC. It specifies CASSLVTGSGEQYF.